One and the same sample provided the 3 T cell receptor beta chains below, sequenced in a study of blood T cell repertoires in COVID-19. Sequenced by immunoSEQ multiplex PCR; TCRdb stores in-frame clones only, minus some. The data show around 300,000 clones, more than 80% seen once. Specimen: PBMCs or T cells enriched from blood (not recorded which). The receptor source for this set is a woman aged 18-30 years who had recovered from COVID-19.

The V call is TRBV20-1, the J call TRBJ1-2; D call uncertain. V was pared by 3 bases and J by 4 bases, with 6 bases between. This CDR3 has 11 residues. Looked up from germline, CDR1 is DFQATT and CDR2 is SNEGSKA (reference sequence). CDR3 sequence (DNA): TGCAGTGCTAGCTCGTTCTATGGCTACACCTTC. Translation gives CSASSFYGYTF.

The sample holds one count of this clone. The V and J genes are TRBV28 and TRBJ2-5, with TRBD2 matching 11 bases. The ends lost 6 bases at V and 7 bases at J; junction bases unmatched: 7. Germline V CDR1 and CDR2: MDHEN, SYDVKM. This CDR3 has 14 amino acids. CDR3 amino acids: CASRTSGAGGTQYF. The CDR3 DNA is TGTGCCAGCAGGACTAGCGGGGCCGGGGGGACCCAGTACTTC.

The genes are TRBV5-7 and TRBJ1-1; D is uncertain. TRBV5-7 is treated as an ORF (open reading frame) with a function not yet certain. The CDR3 has 12 residues. The V end was cut by 4 bases, the J end by 6 bases, with 10 bases between. The CDR3: CASSMPDAEAFF. CDR3 in DNA: TGTGCCAGCAGCATGCCAGATGCTGAAGCTTTCTTT.